This T cell receptor beta chain was sequenced during a study of shared clonotypes between healthy human individuals. Study-level background: The study drew on two women and a few men aged 18 to 49 as donors.

Study-wide findings and caveats: An anticipated effect of sequencing depth on clonotype sharing among donors was recognized. For sorted subsets, rarefaction showed incomplete sequencing despite large depth.

All donors were Caucasian adults living in Nashville, Tennessee. Clones were read by immunoSEQ multiplex PCR, and TCRdb kept only the in-frame ones, dropping some. The table shows 2 million or so clones, with over 85% occurring only once. A word on this clone: Its antigen remains unknown.

Germline CDR1 MDHEN, CDR2 SYDVKM. The CDR3 covers 16 residues. Trimming removed 1 base at V and 3 bases at J, with 16 bases between. This receptor was identified in a man in his late teens or twenties in good health. Sequenced material: naive CD4+ T cells sorted from blood. The sample's subset: CD45RA+ positively selected. This chain uses TRBV28 with TRBJ2-7; a weak D match, TRBD1 (6 bases). Here the CDR3 reads CASSLSSQGRRYEQYF. The DNA of the CDR3 is TGTGCCAGCAGTTTATCATCGCAGGGGCGGCGCTACGAGCAGTACTTC.